The 7 T cell receptor beta chains presented below share a single source sample, sequenced in a study of blood T cell repertoires in COVID-19. Sequenced by immunoSEQ multiplex PCR; TCRdb stores in-frame clones only, minus some. The sample has 55,000 to 75,000 clones, around 80% seen once. What was sequenced was peripheral blood. All receptors come from a human donor in a cohort sampled during active COVID-19.

The chain links TRBV24-1 to TRBJ2-1; TRBD2 matches at 8 bases. Germline CDR1 reads KGHDR; CDR2 reads SFDVKD. This CDR3 is 16 amino acids long. V dropped 5 bases and J dropped 2; count of bases not matched to a gene: 7. The CDR3 bases are TGTGCCACCAGTGCCCCGGGGGGGCTCGCCTACAATGAGCAGTTCTTC. This codes for CATSAPGGLAYNEQFF.

V is TRBV6-5 and J is TRBJ1-3; D is ambiguous. Trimming stripped 6 bases from V and 0 bases from J, with 6 bases between. CDR1 is MNHEY, CDR2 SVGAGI, per germline. The CDR3 runs to 13 residues. The CDR3 DNA reads as TGTGCCAGCAGCGACATCTCTGGAAACACCATATATTTT. Amino acid sequence: CASSDISGNTIYF.

This rearrangement joins TRBV4-1 to TRBJ2-7, with TRBD2 matching 10 bases. CDR1 is MGHRA and CDR2 is YSYEKL in the germline V gene. CDR3 size: 16 residues. V trimming: 5 bases; J trimming: 2 bases; junction bases outside the gene matches: 9. The CDR3 DNA reads TGCGCCAGCAGCAGGCTAGCGGGAGTTGAAACCTACGAGCAGTACTTC. It codes for CASSRLAGVETYEQYF.

This rearrangement joins TRBV5-6 to TRBJ2-7, with a weak D call TRBD2 (5 bases). Germline-derived CDR1 and CDR2 are SGHDT and YYEEEE. The CDR3 spans 13 residues. V was pared by 0 bases and J by 6 bases, with 10 bases between. CDR3 residues: CASSLVSGFEQYF. CDR3 DNA sequence: TGTGCCAGCAGCTTGGTATCGGGGTTCGAGCAGTACTTC.

The chain couples TRBV7-2 to TRBJ2-5, with 15 bases matching TRBD2. J gave up 9 bases and V 4 bases, and 6 bases lay outside the gene matches. In germline, CDR1 is SGHTA, CDR2 FQGNSA. This CDR3 region has 15 residues. The CDR3 loop is CASSSPGLAGGPQYF. The CDR3 bases are TGTGCCAGCAGCTCCCCCGGACTAGCGGGAGGGCCCCAGTACTTC.

V is TRBV7-3 and J is TRBJ2-2, with TRBD2 as a possible D gene (5 bases). The CDR3 has 14 amino acids. V shed 5 bases and J shed 4 bases, with 11 bases lying between them. CDR1 SGHTA and CDR2 FQGTGA come from the germline V gene. The CDR3 loop is CASSPPAGTGELFF. CDR3 in DNA: TGTGCCAGCAGCCCCCCGGCGGGCACCGGGGAGCTGTTTTTT. The full variable domain, rest sourced from reference TRBV7-3 and TRBJ2-2, is GAGVSQTPSNKVTEKGKYVELRCDPISGHTALYWYRQSLGQGPEFLIYFQGTGAADDSGLPNDRFFAVRPEGSVSTLKIQRTERGDSAVYLCASSPPAGTGELFFGEGSRLTVL.

This chain joins TRBV7-2 and TRBJ2-6; D not resolved. V shed 2 bases and J shed 0 bases, with 5 bases lying between them. Looked up from germline, CDR1 is SGHTA and CDR2 is FQGNSA. The CDR3 consists of 15 residues. The CDR3 region has the DNA TGTGCCAGCAGCTTACGGTTCTCTGGGGCCAACGTCCTGACTTTC. Its protein product is CASSLRFSGANVLTF.